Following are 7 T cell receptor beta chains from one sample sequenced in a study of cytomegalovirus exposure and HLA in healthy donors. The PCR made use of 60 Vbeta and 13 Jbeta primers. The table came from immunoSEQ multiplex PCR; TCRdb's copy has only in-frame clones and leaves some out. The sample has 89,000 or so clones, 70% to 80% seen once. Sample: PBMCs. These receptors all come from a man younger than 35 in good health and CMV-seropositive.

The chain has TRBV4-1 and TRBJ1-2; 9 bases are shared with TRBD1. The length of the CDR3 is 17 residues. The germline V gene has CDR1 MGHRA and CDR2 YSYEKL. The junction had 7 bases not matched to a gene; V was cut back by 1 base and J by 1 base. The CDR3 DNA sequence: TGCGCCAGCAGCCAAGTCCGCGGGACAGGGTATAACTATGGCTACACCTTC. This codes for CASSQVRGTGYNYGYTF.

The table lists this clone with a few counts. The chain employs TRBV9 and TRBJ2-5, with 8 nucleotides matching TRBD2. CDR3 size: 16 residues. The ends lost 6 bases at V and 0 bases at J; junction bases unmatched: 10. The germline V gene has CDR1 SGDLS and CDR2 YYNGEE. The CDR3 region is CASTRQPGLDQETQYF. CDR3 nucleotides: TGTGCCAGCACGCGACAGCCGGGACTAGACCAAGAGACCCAGTACTTC.

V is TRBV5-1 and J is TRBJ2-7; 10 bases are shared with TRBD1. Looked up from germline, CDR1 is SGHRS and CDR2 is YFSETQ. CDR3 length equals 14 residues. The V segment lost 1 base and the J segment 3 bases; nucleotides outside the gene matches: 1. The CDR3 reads CASSLRTGGYEQYF. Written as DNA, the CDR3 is TGCGCCAGCAGCTTGAGGACAGGGGGCTACGAGCAGTACTTC.

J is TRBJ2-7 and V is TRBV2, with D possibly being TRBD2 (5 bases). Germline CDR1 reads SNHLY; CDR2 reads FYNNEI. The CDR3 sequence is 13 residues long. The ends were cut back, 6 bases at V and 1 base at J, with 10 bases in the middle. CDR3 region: CASRTEVSYEQYF. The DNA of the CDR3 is TGTGCCAGCAGAACGGAGGTTTCCTACGAGCAGTACTTC.

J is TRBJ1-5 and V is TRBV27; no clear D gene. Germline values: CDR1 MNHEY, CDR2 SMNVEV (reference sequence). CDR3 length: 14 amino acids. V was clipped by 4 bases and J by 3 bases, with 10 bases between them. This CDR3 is CASSSYGDNQPQHF. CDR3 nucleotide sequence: TGTGCCAGCAGTTCGTACGGGGACAATCAGCCCCAGCATTTT.

CDR3 sequence (DNA): TGCAGCGTTCGGGGATGGGCTGAAGCTTTCTTT. Translated: CSVRGWAEAFF. The chain carries TRBV29-1 and TRBJ1-1; D not resolved. CDR1 SQVTM and CDR2 ANQGSEA come from the germline V gene. The CDR3 spans 11 residues. V was cut by 5 bases and J by 6 bases, with 10 bases left in between.

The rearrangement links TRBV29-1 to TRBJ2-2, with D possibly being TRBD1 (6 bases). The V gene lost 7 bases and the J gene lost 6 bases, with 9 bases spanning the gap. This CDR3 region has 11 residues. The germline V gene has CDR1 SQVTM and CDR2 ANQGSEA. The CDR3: CSAGQSGELFF. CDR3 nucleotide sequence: TGCAGCGCTGGACAGTCCGGGGAGCTGTTTTTT.